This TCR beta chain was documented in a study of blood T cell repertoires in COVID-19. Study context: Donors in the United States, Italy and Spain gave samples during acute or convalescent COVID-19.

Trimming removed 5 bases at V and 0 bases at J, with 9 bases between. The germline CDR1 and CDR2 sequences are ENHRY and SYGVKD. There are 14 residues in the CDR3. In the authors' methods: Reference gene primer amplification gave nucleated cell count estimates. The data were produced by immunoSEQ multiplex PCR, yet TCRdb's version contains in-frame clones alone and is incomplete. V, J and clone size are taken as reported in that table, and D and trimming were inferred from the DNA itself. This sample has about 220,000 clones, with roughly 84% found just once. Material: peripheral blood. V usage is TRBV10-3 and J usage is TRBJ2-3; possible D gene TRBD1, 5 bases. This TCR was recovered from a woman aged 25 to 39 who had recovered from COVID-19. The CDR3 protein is CAISQGGSTDTQYF. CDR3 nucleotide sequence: TGTGCCATCAGTCAGGGTGGTAGCACAGATACGCAGTATTTT.